The 29 T cell receptor beta chains below all came from one sample that was sequenced in a study of human T cells and chemical hapten exposure. Each CDR3 protein gets one entry after TCRdb re-called the RACE reads with MiXCR. The data contain some 49,000 distinct CDR3 sequences, less than 9.5% of them seen just once; the ten biggest clones take up less than 5%. The time point was: patch test 1, 2 weeks after DPC sensitization. Treatment given: therapeutic diphenylcyclopropenone sensitization with weekly scalp DPC. The sample here was whole blood, taken in connection with sensitization to the hapten diphenylcyclopropenone (DPC). The receptors stem from a woman between 50 and 59 years old with alopecia areata. Some clones in this sample may be carry-over from other donors' samples.

This clonotype was seen a few times. The chain uses TRBV15 and TRBJ1-1, with a weak D call TRBD1 (5 bases). V was pared by 8 bases and J by 1 base, with 14 bases between. The CDR3 has 14 amino acids. CDR1 and CDR2 from the germline V gene are LNHNV and YYDKDF (reference sequence). The CDR3 sequence is CATVLGVKNTEAFF. CDR3 nucleotide sequence: TGTGCCACCGTCCTGGGGGTAAAGAACACTGAAGCTTTCTTT.

This clonotype was found many times. V usage is TRBV2 and J usage is TRBJ2-7; D possibly corresponds to TRBD2 (5 bases). This CDR3 region has 15 residues. CDR1 is SNHLY and CDR2 is FYNNEI in the germline V gene. V lost 7 bases to trimming and J lost 7 bases, with 23 bases between them. Here the CDR3 DNA reads TGTGCCAGCATTTCTAGCCCCTTAGTGTATGGGGAGCAGTACTTC. This encodes CASISSPLVYGEQYF.

This clonotype occurred many times. The gene calls are TRBV18 and TRBJ2-1; D is unresolved. The CDR3 is made up of 13 amino acids. The germline V and J ends were trimmed by 4 bases and 6 bases, with 10 bases remaining between them. CDR1 and CDR2 from the germline V gene are KGHSH and LQKENI. The CDR3 is CASSQLPGNEQFF. CDR3 in DNA: TGTGCCAGCTCACAACTTCCAGGCAATGAGCAGTTCTTC.

Ten or more counts support this clonotype. The chain uses TRBV7-6 and TRBJ2-1; 8 bases are a match to TRBD2. CDR1 and CDR2 (germline): SGHVS, FNYEAQ. V lost 1 base, J lost 8 bases, and 4 bases stayed unmatched. The CDR3 has 14 amino acids. CDR3 nucleotide sequence: TGTGCCAGCAGCTTAGATGCGGGAGGTCATGAGCAGTTCTTC. The encoded protein is CASSLDAGGHEQFF. Drawing the rest from reference TRBV7-6 and TRBJ2-1, the complete variable domain is GAGVSQSPRYKVTKRGQDVALRCDPISGHVSLYWYRQALGQGPEFLTYFNYEAQQDKSGLPNDRFSAERPEGSISTLTIQRTEQRDSAMYRCASSLDAGGHEQFFGPGTRLTVL.

This clonotype was seen at least ten times. The chain links TRBV18 to TRBJ2-1; D call uncertain. Per the germline V gene, CDR1 is KGHSH and CDR2 is LQKENI. The ends were cut back, 6 bases at V and 4 bases at J, with 13 bases in the middle. The CDR3 contains 14 residues. CDR3 region: CASSRGNIYNEQFF. The CDR3 DNA is TGTGCCAGCTCGCGTGGCAACATTTACAATGAGCAGTTCTTC.

V is TRBV28 and J is TRBJ1-2; TRBD1 matches at 8 bases. This CDR3 contains 18 residues. Germline V gives CDR1 MDHEN, CDR2 SYDVKM. Germline trimming cut 5 bases from V and 1 base from J; bases unmatched to any gene: 15. The CDR3: CASSDPTGAHAGNYGYTF. The CDR3, as DNA: TGTGCCAGCAGTGACCCGACAGGGGCCCATGCTGGTAACTATGGCTACACCTTC.

The chain carries TRBV12-5 and TRBJ2-7; 8 bases map to TRBD2. J was trimmed by 4 bases and V by 2 bases; bases with no gene match: 19. There are 19 residues in the CDR3. CDR1 is LGHNT and CDR2 is FRNRAP in the germline V gene. This chain's CDR3 is CASGLSRGLAGGDLYEQYF. Here the CDR3 DNA reads TGTGCTAGTGGTTTGTCCCGGGGGCTGGCGGGAGGAGACTTGTACGAGCAGTACTTC.

At least ten counts were recorded for this clonotype. This chain joins TRBV7-8 and TRBJ1-5; 7 positions agree with TRBD1. J gave up 2 bases and V 2 bases, and 3 bases lay outside the gene matches. The CDR3 spans 15 residues. In germline, CDR1 is SGHVS, CDR2 FQNEAQ. CDR3 in amino acids: CASSLMTGRNQPQHF. The CDR3 coding sequence is TGTGCCAGCAGCTTAATGACAGGGCGCAATCAGCCCCAGCATTTT.

This clonotype came up many times. The chain uses TRBV15 and TRBJ2-5; D is undetermined. The V gene's germline CDR1 is LNHNV and CDR2 YYDKDF (reference sequence). Trimming removed 6 bases at V and 0 bases at J, with 17 bases between. CDR3 length: 16 residues. The CDR3 reads CATSRIPGLYQETQYF. The CDR3 DNA reads as TGTGCCACCAGTCGAATACCGGGCTTATACCAAGAGACCCAGTACTTC.

This clonotype was seen only a few times. The chain combines TRBV2 with TRBJ2-5; D gene unclear. Per the germline V gene, CDR1 is SNHLY and CDR2 is FYNNEI. The length of the CDR3 is 16 residues. With 6 bases removed from V and 1 base from J, the gap between germline ends came to 18 bases. For the CDR3, the DNA is TGTGCCAGCAGGGTTGACCATCGGTTGGCCCAAGAGACCCAGTACTTC. Amino acid sequence: CASRVDHRLAQETQYF.

The chain carries TRBV5-1 and TRBJ2-5; the D is unclear. The CDR3 totals 14 residues. The V end lost 0 bases, the J end lost 7 bases, and 13 bases lay between the germline ends. Germline CDR1 is SGHRS and CDR2 is YFSETQ. The CDR3 DNA reads TGCGCCAGCAGCTTGGAGGGCCACCCCAGGACCCAGTACTTC. Amino acid sequence: CASSLEGHPRTQYF.

Note on this clonotype: A much larger clone differs from this one at a single base, so this may be a read error. The rearrangement links TRBV20-1 to TRBJ2-6; D unclear. The CDR3 has 16 residues. Germline V gene sequence: CDR1 DFQATT, CDR2 SNEGSKA (reference sequence). DNA for the CDR3: TGCAGTGCTGGAGATCCAGTAAGCTCTGGGGCCAACGTCCTGACTTTC. Translating it yields CSAGDPVSSGANVLTF.

V is TRBV29-1 and J is TRBJ2-5; maybe TRBD2 (6 bases). The CDR3 covers 12 residues. Trimming left V 4 bases short and J 5 bases short, with 11 bases between. Germline loops: CDR1 SQVTM, CDR2 ANQGSEA. CDR3 bases: TGCAGCGTTGGCGGTGGGGGGGAGACCCAGTACTTC. Amino acid sequence: CSVGGGGETQYF.

In its sample, this clonotype was seen many times. The J gene is TRBJ2-1, the V gene TRBV4-1; 9 positions agree with TRBD2. Germline CDR1 MGHRA, CDR2 YSYEKL. This CDR3 is 15 amino acids long. CDR3 sequence: CASATREGSYNEQFF. The CDR3 nucleotides read TGCGCGAGCGCTACGCGGGAGGGATCCTACAATGAGCAGTTCTTC.

This clonotype was detected many times. The CDR3 nucleotides read TGTGCCAGCAGCTTCCAGGCTAGCGGGAGCACCTACGAGCAGTACTTC. Translated: CASSFQASGSTYEQYF. The V gene is TRBV7-6, the J gene TRBJ2-7; 10 positions agree with TRBD2. CDR3 length: 16 amino acids. V shed 3 bases and J 2 bases; nucleotides not matched to a gene: 7. CDR1 and CDR2 (germline): SGHVS, FNYEAQ. Filled out from reference TRBV7-6 and TRBJ2-7, the complete variable domain reads GAGVSQSPRYKVTKRGQDVALRCDPISGHVSLYWYRQALGQGPEFLTYFNYEAQQDKSGLPNDRFSAERPEGSISTLTIQRTEQRDSAMYRCASSFQASGSTYEQYFGPGTRLTVT.

This clonotype was found a few times. J is TRBJ2-7 and V is TRBV7-2; 10 bases are a match to TRBD2. J gave up 12 bases and V 4 bases, and 6 bases lay outside the gene matches. The germline V gene has CDR1 SGHTA and CDR2 FQGNSA. The CDR3 contains 12 residues. Written as DNA, the CDR3 is TGTGCCAGCAGCTACCTAGCGGGAGTTCTGTACTTC. It yields the protein CASSYLAGVLYF.

This clonotype was counted at least ten times. This rearrangement joins TRBV5-5 to TRBJ2-7; D may be TRBD2 (5 bases). CDR3 length: 15 amino acids. In germline, CDR1 is SGHKS, CDR2 YYEKEE (reference sequence). Trimming removed 1 base at V and 2 bases at J, with 13 bases between. The CDR3 DNA reads TGTGCCAGCAGCTTGCCCGAGAGGGTTACCTACGAGCAGTACTTC. This sequence encodes CASSLPERVTYEQYF.

There are many counts of this clonotype. This sequence joins TRBV20-1 and TRBJ2-7, with TRBD2 matching over 9 bases. The CDR3 is 12 residues long. CDR1 and CDR2 from the germline V gene are DFQATT and SNEGSKA (reference sequence). J lost 7 bases, V lost 1 base, and 2 bases had no gene match. CDR3 loop: CSARGLAGEQYF. The CDR3 bases are TGCAGTGCTAGAGGTCTAGCGGGAGAGCAGTACTTC.

This clonotype was counted at least ten times. V gene TRBV4-3 combines with J gene TRBJ2-7, with D possibly TRBD2 on 5 matching bases. Trimming took off 4 bases at V and 6 bases at J, with 16 bases between the two ends. The CDR3 loop spans 14 amino acids. CDR1 is LGHNA and CDR2 is YSLEER in the germline V gene. CDR3 DNA: TGCGCCAGCAGCCGGAACAGACGGGGAACCGAGCAGTACTTC. Translation gives CASSRNRRGTEQYF.

This clonotype was counted many times. V and J are TRBV14 and TRBJ1-1, with a tentative D call TRBD1 (5 bases). Trimming shortened V by 1 base and J by 6 bases, and 12 bases separated the two germline ends. The CDR3 runs to 14 residues. Per germline, CDR1 SGHDN and CDR2 FVKESK. The chain's CDR3 is CASSQVGGYAEAFF. CDR3 bases: TGTGCCAGCAGCCAAGTGGGGGGATACGCTGAAGCTTTCTTT.

This clonotype was recorded at least ten times. The chain combines TRBV14 with TRBJ2-7; TRBD1 aligns across 7 bases. CDR1 SGHDN and CDR2 FVKESK come from the germline V gene. The CDR3 runs to 14 residues. Trimming at V came to 1 base and at J to 3 bases, leaving 3 bases not matched to a gene. The CDR3 sequence: CASSQVPGGYEQYF. The DNA for the CDR3 is TGTGCCAGCAGCCAAGTACCAGGGGGCTACGAGCAGTACTTC.

The sample holds many counts of this clonotype. The rearrangement joins TRBV7-2 to TRBJ2-1; D is unclear. Germline loops: CDR1 SGHTA, CDR2 FQGNSA. Trimming stripped 5 bases from V and 6 bases from J, with 11 bases between. The CDR3 runs to 13 residues. The CDR3 nucleotides read TGTGCCAGCAGCCCTTCCCTTGTCAATGAGCAGTTCTTC. The encoded protein is CASSPSLVNEQFF.

This sequence joins TRBV5-1 and TRBJ1-4; weak D call: TRBD1 (6 bases). The V end lost 4 bases, the J end lost 5 bases, and 18 bases lay between the germline ends. The germline V gene has CDR1 SGHRS and CDR2 YFSETQ. The CDR3 has 16 amino acids. CDR3 protein: CASSQYPGAGNEKLFF. CDR3 nucleotide sequence: TGCGCCAGCAGCCAATACCCGGGGGCGGGGAATGAAAAACTGTTTTTT.

The rearrangement uses TRBV29-1 and TRBJ1-1; no definite D call. Germline values: CDR1 SQVTM, CDR2 ANQGSEA. The CDR3 contains 12 residues. Trimming pared 7 bases from V and 3 bases from J, leaving 12 bases between. The CDR3 loop is CSAFRADTEAFF. The CDR3 nucleotides are TGCAGCGCGTTCCGGGCAGACACTGAAGCTTTCTTT.

This clonotype was picked up many times. This chain links TRBV5-1 with TRBJ2-1, with D perhaps TRBD2 (6 bases). The length of the CDR3 is 14 residues. The V gene's germline CDR1 is SGHRS and CDR2 YFSETQ. V lost 0 bases and J lost 9, with 13 bases in between. In DNA form, the CDR3 reads TGCGCCAGCAGCTTGGATGGGACTGGTACTGAGCAGTTCTTC. It specifies CASSLDGTGTEQFF.

This clonotype was detected ten times or more. The genes are TRBV3-1 and TRBJ1-2, with D hard to call. Trimming removed 0 bases at V and 4 bases at J, with 15 bases between. The germline CDR1 and CDR2 sequences are LGHDT and YNNKEL (reference sequence). The CDR3 spans 16 residues. The CDR3 region has the DNA TGTGCCAGCAGCCAAGATCTCCCACGGGCCCTCTATGGCTACACCTTC. Residues: CASSQDLPRALYGYTF.

This clonotype was counted ten times or more. V and J are TRBV3-1 and TRBJ2-7, with D perhaps matching TRBD1 or TRBD2 (5 bases each). The CDR3 spans 13 residues. Germline CDR1 and CDR2: LGHDT and YNNKEL (reference sequence). The germline V and J ends were trimmed by 4 bases and 1 base, with 8 bases remaining between them. CDR3 bases: TGTGCCAGCAGCCCCGGGGCTTCCTACGAGCAGTACTTC. Translation gives CASSPGASYEQYF.

This clonotype was picked up many times. This chain joins TRBV7-2 and TRBJ1-4; TRBD1 might be the D (5 bases). This CDR3 is 15 amino acids long. Germline loops: CDR1 SGHTA, CDR2 FQGNSA. Trimming took off 5 bases at V and 10 bases at J, with 20 bases between the two ends. The CDR3 region is CASSTRVGGDLKLFF. The DNA for the CDR3 is TGTGCCAGCAGCACCAGAGTGGGAGGGGATCTAAAACTGTTTTTT.

This clonotype was observed at least ten times. The chain couples TRBV27 to TRBJ2-5; 7 nucleotides agree with TRBD2. J was trimmed by 1 base and V by 6 bases; bases with no gene match: 11. CDR1 MNHEY and CDR2 SMNVEV come from the germline V gene (reference sequence). This CDR3 comprises 16 residues. This chain's CDR3 is CASSPGLGRSQETQYF. CDR3 in DNA: TGTGCCAGCAGCCCCGGACTAGGTCGAAGCCAAGAGACCCAGTACTTC.